These 29 T cell receptor beta chains were sequenced from one sample in a study of blood T cells in healthy people across ages. A second roughly 6 to 12 cycle PCR used barcoded and J-beta primers. TCRdb re-analysed the 5' RACE reads in MiXCR, keeping a single row per CDR3 protein. The sample lists about a million distinct CDR3 sequences, approximately 50% occurring once. Sequenced material: blood. Receptors were obtained from a woman between 55 and 75 years old in good health.

V gene TRBV5-6 combines with J gene TRBJ2-3; D might be TRBD1 (7 bases). With 4 bases removed from V and 4 bases from J, the gap between germline ends came to 16 bases. The germline V gene encodes CDR1 SGHDT and CDR2 YYEEEE. The CDR3 loop spans 15 amino acids. The CDR3 reads CASSAYRGGADTQYF. DNA for the CDR3: TGTGCCAGCAGCGCTTACAGGGGCGGGGCAGATACGCAGTATTTT.

This clonotype was recorded only once. V usage is TRBV7-9 and J usage is TRBJ1-5, with D hard to call. Trimming pared 2 bases from V and 4 bases from J, leaving 9 bases between. The CDR3 sequence is 14 residues long. The germline V gene has CDR1 SEHNR and CDR2 FQNEAQ (reference sequence). CDR3 in amino acids: CASSLPSPNQPQHF. The DNA of the CDR3 is TGTGCCAGCAGCTTACCTTCCCCTAATCAGCCCCAGCATTTT.

This clonotype has just a few counts. The J gene is TRBJ2-3, the V gene TRBV20-1; the match to TRBD2 covers 8 bases. The CDR3 consists of 15 residues. The trim removed 6 bases at V and 0 bases at J, leaving 8 bases unmatched. Germline CDR1 DFQATT, CDR2 SNEGSKA (reference sequence). CDR3 DNA sequence: TGCAGTGCCACACCACTAGCGGAGAGCACAGATACGCAGTATTTT. This translates into CSATPLAESTDTQYF.

V usage is TRBV12-3 or TRBV12-4 and J usage is TRBJ2-3, with 10 bases fitting TRBD1. The CDR3 consists of 17 residues. V gave up 3 bases and J gave up 1 base; unmatched junction bases: 7. The CDR3 loop reads CASSFSSGTGGTDTQYF. The CDR3 bases are TGTGCCAGCAGTTTTTCCAGCGGGACAGGGGGCACAGATACGCAGTATTTT.

The V and J genes are TRBV5-1 and TRBJ2-7; D might be TRBD2 (6 bases). V was shortened by 1 base and J by 3 bases, with 17 bases between the two germline ends. In germline, CDR1 is SGHRS, CDR2 YFSETQ. The CDR3 totals 16 residues. The CDR3 protein is CASSLTGHAGIYEQYF. DNA of the CDR3: TGCGCCAGCAGCTTGACTGGGCACGCGGGAATCTACGAGCAGTACTTC.

The rearrangement uses TRBV29-1 and TRBJ2-3; TRBD1 agrees at 7 bases. Germline CDR1 reads SQVTM; CDR2 reads ANQGSEA. The CDR3 contains 14 residues. Unmatched junction bases numbered 8, after V lost 4 bases and J lost 4 bases. CDR3 region: CSVGRRGHADTQYF. CDR3 coding DNA: TGCAGCGTTGGGCGTAGGGGGCACGCAGATACGCAGTATTTT.

The genes are TRBV7-9 and TRBJ2-7; D is possibly TRBD1 (5 bases). The J call may be in error: the DNA end matches TRBJ2-5 better. CDR1 and CDR2 (germline): SEHNR, FQNEAQ (reference sequence). The CDR3 has 15 residues. The CDR3 sequence is CASSLPQGPGETQYF. The CDR3 DNA reads TGTGCCAGCAGCCTACCTCAGGGCCCCGGGGAGACCCAGTACTTC.

This chain joins TRBV12-3 or TRBV12-4 and TRBJ2-3; D remains ambiguous. V shed 6 bases and J shed 4 bases, with 8 bases lying between them. The CDR3 spans 12 residues. CDR3 in amino acids: CASRPRADTQYF. The CDR3 DNA is TGTGCCAGCAGACCAAGGGCAGATACGCAGTATTTT.

With regard to this clonotype: Possible read error: a much larger clone is one base away. The chain recombines TRBV2 with TRBJ2-3, with D unclear. The CDR3 contains 12 residues. Looked up from germline, CDR1 is SNHLY and CDR2 is FYNNEI. V was cut by 5 bases and J by 6 bases, with 9 bases left in between. The CDR3 reads CASSPHLDTQYF. In DNA form, the CDR3 reads TGTGCCAGCAGTCCCCACTTGGATACGCAGTATTTT.

This CDR3 is CASSRPSSSYEQYF. The CDR3 DNA follows: TGTGCCAGCAGCCGCCCGAGCAGCTCCTACGAGCAGTACTTC. The rearrangement links TRBV6-2 or TRBV6-3 to TRBJ2-7; D is unresolved. This CDR3 spans 14 amino acids. V was clipped by 6 bases and J by 0 bases, with 12 bases between them. The V gene's germline CDR1 is MNHEY and CDR2 SVGEGT.

The chain uses TRBV5-1 and TRBJ2-1; D uncertain. The CDR3 has 13 amino acids. V was clipped by 2 bases and J by 7 bases, with 10 bases between them. Germline V lookup: CDR1 SGHRS, CDR2 YFSETQ. The CDR3 protein is CASSFGVNNEQFF. CDR3 in DNA: TGCGCCAGCAGCTTCGGAGTGAATAATGAGCAGTTCTTC.

The rearrangement uses TRBV27 and TRBJ2-2, with a tentative D call TRBD1 (5 bases). Germline V gene lookup returns CDR1 MNHEY and CDR2 SMNVEV (reference sequence). CDR3 length: 14 residues. The V end lost 7 bases, the J end lost 6 bases, and 15 bases lay between the germline ends. This chain's CDR3 is CASTPLDIPGELFF. DNA of the CDR3: TGTGCCAGCACCCCGCTGGACATTCCCGGGGAGCTGTTTTTT.

In its sample, this clonotype is medium-sized. This may arise from a read error, as a much more abundant clone is one base away. This chain connects TRBV29-1 to TRBJ2-5; no reliable D call. Germline V gene sequence: CDR1 SQVTM, CDR2 ANQGSEA. CDR3 length: 12 residues. V lost 5 bases to trimming and J lost 11 bases, with 18 bases between them. CDR3 coding DNA: TGCAGCGTTTTGTCAGCGTACAATGAGCAGTACTTC. Amino acids: CSVLSAYNEQYF.

J is TRBJ2-7 and V is TRBV20-1; 11 nucleotides match TRBD1. The CDR3 has 15 amino acids. CDR1 and CDR2 (germline): DFQATT, SNEGSKA (reference sequence). V lost 2 bases to trimming and J lost 6 bases; unmatched junction nucleotides: 9. In DNA form, the CDR3 reads TGCAGTGCTAGATCCGGGACAGGGGGGCTCGGCGAGCAGTACTTC. It is translated as CSARSGTGGLGEQYF.

This chain uses TRBV27 with TRBJ2-7; 10 bases match TRBD2. The germline CDR1 and CDR2 sequences are MNHEY and SMNVEV (reference sequence). Trimming took 4 bases from V and 3 from J; bases not matched to a gene: 9. The CDR3 contains 16 residues. Written as DNA, the CDR3 is TGTGCCAGCAGTTCCCCCATGCTAGCGGGAGACTACGAGCAGTACTTC. Amino acids: CASSSPMLAGDYEQYF.

Worth noting for this clonotype: A clone one base away is much larger, so this may be a read error. The chain combines TRBV27 with TRBJ1-1, with TRBD1 identical over 12 bases. CDR1 MNHEY and CDR2 SMNVEV come from the germline V gene (reference sequence). The CDR3 spans 16 residues. V was pared by 6 bases and J by 4 bases, with 9 bases of the junction left unmatched. CDR3 in amino acids: CASSPGTGGRLTEAFF. The CDR3, as DNA: TGTGCCAGCAGCCCCGGGACAGGGGGCCGCCTCACTGAAGCTTTCTTT.

The J gene is TRBJ2-3, the V gene TRBV5-1; D not certain. V was trimmed by 1 base and J by 6 bases, leaving 15 bases between them. There are 15 residues in the CDR3. Germline CDR1 reads SGHRS; CDR2 reads YFSETQ. The DNA of the CDR3 is TGCGCCAGCAGCTTGACACGCCCGAGAGGTGATACGCAGTATTTT. It codes for CASSLTRPRGDTQYF. The full variable domain, with the rest looked up from reference TRBV5-1 and TRBJ2-3, is KAGVTQTPRYLIKTRGQQVTLSCSPISGHRSVSWYQQTPGQGLQFLFEYFSETQRNKGNFPGRFSGRQFSNSRSEMNVSTLELGDSALYLCASSLTRPRGDTQYFGPGTRLTVL.

J is TRBJ2-7 and V is TRBV29-1; 11 nucleotides agree with TRBD1. Germline CDR1 is SQVTM and CDR2 is ANQGSEA. The V segment lost 7 bases and the J segment 2 bases; nucleotides outside the gene matches: 16. There are 17 residues in the CDR3. The CDR3, as DNA: TGCAGCGGCCTATACTTCAGTTTGGGACAGGGGGCCTACGAGCAGTACTTC. Translated, it gives CSGLYFSLGQGAYEQYF.

This clonotype was counted between two and nine times. This chain links TRBV7-2 with TRBJ2-7; D call uncertain. The V gene's germline CDR1 is SGHTA and CDR2 FQGNSA. The length of the CDR3 is 12 residues. V gave up 2 bases and J gave up 4 bases, with 6 bases separating them. CDR3 residues: CASSLQVYEQYF. The CDR3 nucleotides are TGTGCCAGCAGCTTACAGGTTTACGAGCAGTACTTC.

The chain has TRBV20-1 and TRBJ2-3; D gene unclear. V lost 4 bases and J 1 base, leaving 12 bases between the germline ends. The CDR3 runs to 14 residues. Germline CDR1 and CDR2: DFQATT and SNEGSKA (reference sequence). DNA for the CDR3: TGCAGTGCTAACCATAGACAAGGCACAGATACGCAGTATTTT. Its translation: CSANHRQGTDTQYF.

This chain connects TRBV5-1 to TRBJ2-5; D is possibly TRBD1 (6 bases). CDR1 SGHRS and CDR2 YFSETQ come from the germline V gene. Trimming left V 2 bases short and J 5 bases short, with 13 bases between. This CDR3 contains 14 residues. The CDR3 coding sequence is TGCGCCAGCAGCTTACGGACAGAACAGGAGACCCAGTACTTC. Translation: CASSLRTEQETQYF.

V and J are TRBV27 and TRBJ1-5; 10 bases line up with TRBD1. After removal of 6 bases from V and 7 bases from J, the junction contained 6 bases not matched to a gene. Looked up from germline, CDR1 is MNHEY and CDR2 is SMNVEV (reference sequence). The CDR3 is 14 residues long. The CDR3 DNA sequence: TGTGCCAGCAGGACAGGGGGCGACCGGCAGCCCCAGCATTTT. Encoded protein: CASRTGGDRQPQHF.

The rearrangement uses TRBV19 and TRBJ2-6; the D gene is possibly TRBD1 (5 bases). The CDR3 is 14 residues long. The V gene's germline CDR1 is LNHDA and CDR2 SQIVND (reference sequence). V dropped 5 bases and J dropped 8 bases, with 13 bases sitting between them. CDR3 sequence: CASSEIGVPNVLTF. CDR3 nucleotides: TGTGCCAGTAGTGAAATAGGGGTCCCCAACGTCCTGACTTTC. Using reference TRBV19 and TRBJ2-6 for the parts outside the CDR3, the full variable domain is DGGITQSPKYLFRKEGQNVTLSCEQNLNHDAMYWYRQDPGQGLRLIYYSQIVNDFQKGDIAEGYSVSREKKESFPLTVTSAQKNPTAFYLCASSEIGVPNVLTFGAGSRLTVL.

This clonotype appeared a few times. The chain is built from TRBV6-6 and TRBJ2-6, with D perhaps TRBD1 or TRBD2 (5 bases each). V shed 2 bases and J shed 0 bases, with 8 bases lying between them. CDR1 MNHNY and CDR2 SVGAGI come from the germline V gene (reference sequence). This CDR3 is built from 16 residues. The CDR3 loop is CASSYPGTSGANVLTF. The CDR3 nucleotides are TGTGCCAGCAGTTACCCCGGGACCTCTGGGGCCAACGTCCTGACTTTC.

This chain links TRBV4-1 with TRBJ2-2; 14 bases match TRBD2. Trimming removed 2 bases from V and 4 bases from J; junction bases left unmatched: 3. Germline V CDR1 and CDR2: MGHRA, YSYEKL. CDR3 length equals 17 residues. The CDR3 spells CASSQRLAGGCTGELFF. The CDR3 DNA sequence: TGCGCCAGCAGCCAAAGACTAGCGGGAGGGTGCACCGGGGAGCTGTTTTTT.

The chain uses TRBV15 and TRBJ2-1; possible D gene TRBD2, 5 bases. CDR1 is LNHNV and CDR2 is YYDKDF in the germline V gene (reference sequence). The CDR3 has 16 residues. Deletions cut 5 bases from V and 0 bases from J, with 14 bases between. CDR3: CATSARGYSSYNEQFF. CDR3 DNA sequence: TGTGCCACCAGCGCACGGGGATACAGCTCCTACAATGAGCAGTTCTTC. Complete variable domain (other parts from reference TRBV15 and TRBJ2-1): DAMVIQNPRYQVTQFGKPVTLSCSQTLNHNVMYWYQQKSSQAPKLLFHYYDKDFNNEADTPDNFQSRRPNTSFCFLDIRSPGLGDTAMYLCATSARGYSSYNEQFFGPGTRLTVL.

This clonotype was counted only a few times. The chain joins TRBV5-1 to TRBJ2-1, with TRBD1 matching over 12 bases. Germline CDR1 and CDR2: SGHRS and YFSETQ. V dropped 5 bases and J dropped 6; count of bases not matched to a gene: 3. CDR3 size: 14 residues. CDR3 bases: TGCGCCAGCAGAGGGGACAGGGGGCTCAATGAGCAGTTCTTC. Translated, it gives CASRGDRGLNEQFF.

The chain recombines TRBV7-9 with TRBJ2-1; D is possibly TRBD1 or TRBD2 (5 bases each). Germline V CDR1 and CDR2: SEHNR, FQNEAQ (reference sequence). The CDR3 is made up of 11 amino acids. V gave up 8 bases and J gave up 6 bases, with 8 bases separating them. The CDR3 reads CASGGTNEQFF. As DNA, the CDR3 is TGTGCCAGCGGGGGAACCAATGAGCAGTTCTTC.

This chain's CDR3 is CANKGTGTSGRARYEQFF. DNA for the CDR3: TGTGCCAACAAGGGGACCGGGACTAGCGGGAGGGCGAGATACGAGCAGTTCTTC. The chain joins TRBV28 to TRBJ2-1; 16 bases fit TRBD2. Unmatched junction bases numbered 19, after V lost 10 bases and J lost 10 bases. This CDR3 has 18 residues. Per germline, CDR1 MDHEN and CDR2 SYDVKM.